This record looks at one T cell receptor (beta chain) sequence and its context. Seattle's enrolled individuals joined amid active infection and were then monitored longitudinally. This entry belongs to a study of blood T cell repertoires in COVID-19. The assay was immunoSEQ multiplex PCR, and TCRdb's table has in-frame clones only and misses some. The sample has just over 300,000 clones, just under 90% seen once; the top ten hold approximately 1.8%. There are 13 residues in the CDR3. The V and J ends lost 4 bases and 5 bases respectively, with 11 bases between them. The germline V gene encodes CDR1 SEHNR and CDR2 FQNEAQ (reference sequence).

This receptor was taken from a woman younger than 45 with COVID-19, enrolled during active disease. The chain links TRBV7-9 to TRBJ1-2; perhaps TRBD1 as D (5 bases). Sample: peripheral blood. CDR3 in amino acids: CASSSSSGYGYTF. CDR3 bases: TGTGCCAGCAGCTCCTCCTCAGGGTATGGCTACACCTTC.